The rows below give T cell receptor beta chains drawn from one sample of a study of T cell responses to AZD1222 COVID-19 vaccine. Some clones are missing from TCRdb's copy, which holds only in-frame ones; the method was immunoSEQ multiplex PCR. The sample contains 150,000 to 200,000 clones, 91% of which appear only once. Source: peripheral blood, taken on day 0 of AZD1222 vaccination. These receptor sequences come from an adult in good health. Each CDR3 is given with its conserved first and last residue. The D gene is left open where the match is weak. Size is omitted from some rows. Given values are once, few, many or a class for expanded clones.

J | size | length | D | V | CDR3 | DNA
TRBJ2-3 | NA | 16 | TRBD2 | TRBV19 | CASSVISGSLSDTQYF | TGTGCCAGTAGTGTAATCAGCGGGAGCTTATCAGATACGCAGTATTTT
TRBJ2-5 | NA | 14 | TRBD2 | TRBV9 | CASSAAGGSETQYF | TGTGCCAGCAGCGCTGCGGGAGGCTCAGAGACCCAGTACTTC
TRBJ1-6 | NA | 18 | NA | TRBV28 | CASSPPFSASSYNSPLHF | TGTGCCAGCAGCCCCCCGTTCTCAGCTAGCTCCTATAATTCACCCCTCCACTTT
TRBJ2-5 | NA | 16 | TRBD2 | TRBV7-2 | CASSLASGSLGETQYF | TGTGCCAGCAGCTTAGCTAGCGGGTCACTCGGAGAGACCCAGTACTTC
TRBJ2-1 | once | 16 | TRBD2 | TRBV27 | CASSPRAGGAYNEQFF | TGTGCCAGCAGTCCCCGCGCGGGAGGGGCCTACAATGAGCAGTTCTTC
TRBJ1-1 | NA | 16 | NA | TRBV25-1 | CASSEWTNPMNTEAFF | TGTGCCAGCAGTGAATGGACTAACCCAATGAACACTGAAGCTTTCTTT
TRBJ2-7 | NA | 17 | TRBD2 | TRBV6-2/TRBV6-3 | CASSYSLAGAPGDEQYF | TGTGCCAGCAGTTACTCCCTAGCGGGGGCCCCCGGCGACGAGCAGTACTTC
TRBJ2-1 | NA | 15 | NA | TRBV10-3 | CAIGPNPSLHNEQFF | TGTGCCATCGGGCCCAACCCCTCCCTCCACAATGAGCAGTTCTTC
TRBJ2-7 | NA | 14 | TRBD2 | TRBV28 | CASSFMGGSYEQYF | TGTGCCAGCAGTTTTATGGGCGGGAGTTACGAGCAGTACTTC
TRBJ1-1 | NA | 13 | NA | TRBV5-1 | CASSFPPSPEAFF | TGCGCCAGCAGCTTCCCCCCCAGCCCTGAAGCTTTCTTT
TRBJ2-1 | NA | 12 | NA | TRBV14 | CASSKGFGEQFF | TGTGCCAGCAGTAAGGGATTTGGAGAGCAGTTCTTC
TRBJ2-7 | NA | 13 | NA | TRBV28 | CASSIAESYEQYF | TGTGCCAGCAGTATAGCGGAATCCTACGAGCAGTACTTC
TRBJ1-3 | NA | 15 | TRBD1 | TRBV30 | CAWSEGGGPGNTIYF | TGTGCCTGGAGTGAAGGAGGGGGCCCTGGAAACACCATATATTTT
TRBJ1-4 | NA | 12 | NA | TRBV30 | CAWGRINEGLFF | TGTGCCTGGGGACGGATTAATGAGGGACTGTTTTTT
TRBJ2-1 | NA | 15 | NA | TRBV20-1 | CSASLRTPSYNEQFF | TGCAGTGCTAGTCTGCGGACCCCTTCCTACAATGAGCAGTTCTTC
TRBJ2-1 | NA | 12 | TRBD2 | TRBV7-3 | CASSLSGGEQFF | TGTGCCAGCAGCTTAAGCGGGGGTGAGCAGTTCTTC
TRBJ1-3 | once | 12 | TRBD1 | TRBV5-1 | CASSPQGSTIYF | TGCGCCAGCAGCCCACAGGGGAGCACCATATATTTT
TRBJ2-7 | NA | 12 | NA | TRBV2 | CASRDDAYEQYF | TGTGCCAGCAGGGACGACGCCTACGAGCAGTACTTC
TRBJ2-7 | NA | 12 | NA | TRBV5-4 | CASSLWGYEQYF | TGTGCCAGCAGCTTGTGGGGCTACGAGCAGTACTTC
TRBJ2-7 | NA | 15 | TRBD1 | TRBV11-2 | CASSSTGQVSYEQYF | TGTGCCAGCAGCAGTACAGGACAGGTGTCCTACGAGCAGTACTTC
TRBJ1-2 | NA | 13 | NA | TRBV19 | CASSPGAGYGYTF | TGTGCCAGTAGTCCGGGGGCTGGCTATGGCTACACCTTC
TRBJ1-1 | NA | 13 | NA | TRBV28 | CASSLSRNTEAFF | TGTGCCAGCAGTTTAAGTCGGAACACTGAAGCTTTCTTT
TRBJ2-1 | NA | 17 | NA | TRBV19 | CASSIQRLDASYNEQFF | TGTGCCAGTAGTATACAACGCCTAGACGCCTCCTACAATGAGCAGTTCTTC
TRBJ2-7 | NA | 14 | TRBD2 | TRBV28 | CASLRLAGSYEQYF | TGTGCCAGTTTAAGACTAGCGGGATCCTACGAGCAGTACTTC
TRBJ2-2 | NA | 14 | TRBD1 | TRBV5-1 | CASSRTGVTGELFF | TGCGCCAGCAGCCGGACAGGGGTCACCGGGGAGCTGTTTTTT
TRBJ2-1 | NA | 14 | NA | TRBV7-3 | CASSLEGSYNEQFF | TGTGCCAGCAGCTTAGAAGGCTCCTACAATGAGCAGTTCTTC
TRBJ2-2 | few | 14 | NA | TRBV6-4 | CASSAGEGTGELFF | TGTGCCAGCAGTGCGGGCGAGGGCACCGGGGAGCTGTTTTTT
TRBJ1-6 | NA | 14 | TRBD1 | TRBV28 | CASRPGQGYSPLHF | TGTGCCAGCAGACCGGGACAGGGTTATTCACCCCTCCACTTT
TRBJ1-1 | NA | 14 | NA | TRBV5-4 | CASSFSRGNTEAFF | TGTGCCAGCAGCTTTTCCAGGGGTAACACTGAAGCTTTCTTT
TRBJ2-3 | few | 13 | TRBD1 | TRBV3-1/TRBV3-2 | CASSRTGTDTQYF | TGTGCCAGCAGCCGGACAGGGACAGATACGCAGTATTTT
TRBJ1-2 | NA | 13 | NA | TRBV5-4 | CASSNPNRAGYTF | TGTGCCAGCAGCAATCCCAACAGGGCTGGCTACACCTTC
TRBJ2-7 | NA | 17 | TRBD1 | TRBV28 | CASRPNRPGQSGYEQYF | TGTGCCAGCAGGCCAAACAGACCGGGACAGAGTGGGTACGAGCAGTACTTC
TRBJ2-3 | NA | 12 | NA | TRBV4-2 | CASSQVGDTQYF | TGTGCCAGCAGCCAAGTCGGGGATACGCAGTATTTT